This paragraph covers one TCR beta chain sequence. The table lists this clone with a few counts. There is no known antigen for this receptor. Base qualities are not recorded, but no much larger clone differs from it by a single base. This entry comes from a study of CD8+ T cells in alopecia areata (dated by TCRdb to the late 2010s). In terms of the full investigation: Treated patients were enrolled in an open-label pilot trial of oral tofacitinib at 5 to 10 mg twice daily for moderate-to-severe alopecia areata. immunoSEQ multiplex PCR using 35 Vbeta forward primers and 13 Jbeta reverse primers was used to amplify TCRbeta CDR3 regions. Human TCRbeta sequencing covered scalp tissue and sorted CD4+ and CD8+ peripheral blood T cells from patchy and totalis/universalis alopecia areata patients and healthy controls. Patients received tofacitinib for 6 to 18 months and were then followed off drug for 6 months to check for delayed response and recurrence. Scalp clonality was compared among normal scalp (n=4), patchy alopecia areata scalp (n=8), and alopecia totalis/universalis scalp (n=8). Biopsies were taken from tofacitinib-treated patients at baseline and again at 4 and 24 weeks into treatment, and several of those patients also had a later scalp biopsy. To study T cell clonal expansion in alopecia areata, the researchers applied high-throughput TCRbeta sequencing to both the C3H/HeJ mouse model and human patients. The RNA source kit depended on sample type: the PAXgene miRNA kit for fixed scalp, the miRNeasy kit for PBMCs, and the RNeasy kit for mouse skin. Summary of the overall study and its limitations: Resident alphabeta T cells in normal human skin are also sequenced, complicating scalp TCR repertoire analysis, unlike mouse skin dominated by gammadelta T cells. Shared TCR sequences between patients were less evident than in mice, which may be partly attributable to HLA diversity in the patient population. Compared with normal scalp, lesional scalp, particularly in alopecia totalis/universalis, had higher clonality and more expanded CD8+ clones, which suggests antigenic drive.

Per the germline V gene, KGHSH is the CDR1 and LQKENI is the CDR2. Taken from cysteine to phenylalanine, the CDR3 has 14 residues. The sequence is cut down to CDR3 DNA, 42 bases in frame from base 1. From V the trimming removes 5 bases and from J it removes 6 bases, while the gene matches leave 9 bases of the junction unaccounted for. The time point label here, explained by the study, means: baseline before oral tofacitinib. From alopecia areata patients, peripheral blood was collected along with lesional scalp punch biopsies. After PBMCs were isolated by density centrifugation and stained for CD3, CD4 and CD8, a FACSAria was used to sort CD4+ and CD8+ T cells. Libraries were prepared through the immunoSEQ multiplex PCR assay. RNA was extracted from all samples and reverse transcribed into cDNA, which served as template for TCR sequencing. SuperScript III was used to make first-strand cDNA, primed with a 2:1 mix of oligo-dT and random hexamers. A synthetic immune receptor repertoire was used to measure amplification bias, and any remaining bias was corrected computationally. As for how the authors treated the data: Raw reads were preprocessed to remove errors, and CDR3 was defined by IMGT conventions from the conserved cysteine to phenylalanine. Clonality was computed by normalizing Shannon entropy by log2 of the number of productive unique TCRs and subtracting the result from 1. Scalp TCRbeta sequences were cross-referenced with sorted blood CD4 and CD8 repertoires so that the CD4 or CD8 identity of scalp clones could be inferred. TCRdb took over this immuneACCESS table, retaining in-frame rearrangements with V and J assigned. Such tables are incomplete; in checked studies, under half of the missing clones stem from an unresolved V gene, and the remainder is unexplained. V, J and clone size derive from that table, while D and trimming were established from the DNA sequence. This sample gives some 240,000 clones in total; about 60% of them show up just once. 0.45% of the sample comes from the top ten.

The V gene is TRBV18 and the J gene is TRBJ1-2; TRBD1 aligns with 7 central bases. The sample in question was CD4+ T cells sorted from blood, obtained at week 0. This receptor was taken from a human donor with alopecia areata. This receptor has the CDR3 CASSSSTGVDGYTF. The DNA sequence follows: TGTGCCAGCTCATCGAGCACAGGGGTAGATGGCTACACCTTC.